This entry concerns a single TCR beta chain. The source of the sample is a study of blood T cell repertoires in COVID-19. TCRdb keeps only in-frame clones here, not all; method: immunoSEQ multiplex PCR. Altogether about 170,000 clones are present, around 82% being singletons, with the ten largest covering roughly 4%. Germline V lookup: CDR1 MDHEN, CDR2 SYDVKM. Trimming removed 2 bases from V and 5 bases from J, with 16 bases in between. The CDR3 is made up of 16 amino acids. Source material: PBMCs or T cells enriched from blood (not recorded which). The chain recombines TRBV28 with TRBJ1-5; weak D call: TRBD1 (6 bases). The clonotype was recovered from a woman between 50 and 59 years old in a cohort exposed to, infected with or recovered from COVID-19 (not recorded which). The CDR3 region is CASSLGLQGEDQPQHF. The DNA for the CDR3 is TGTGCCAGCAGTTTAGGTTTACAGGGTGAGGATCAGCCCCAGCATTTT.